A selection of T cell receptor beta chains follows, all from one sample in a study of T cell responses to AZD1222 COVID-19 vaccine. Measured with immunoSEQ multiplex PCR; TCRdb has only the in-frame clones, and not every one. The sample lists about 150,000 clones, 90% seen once, with more than 1.3% in the top ten. The sequenced sample was peripheral blood, obtained 28 days after the second AZD1222 dose. The receptors derive from an adult who received the AZD1222 COVID-19 vaccine. Each CDR3 is given with its conserved first and last residue. The D gene is left open where the match is weak. A clone size is listed for some rows: how often the clone was seen (once, few, many), or a class if it is expanded.

>.|TRBJ2-2|TRBD2|15|TRBV5-1
CASSLPGGLVGELFF
TGCGCCAGCAGCTTGCCGGGGGGACTGGTCGGGGAGCTGTTTTTT
>.|TRBJ2-7|.|11|TRBV5-1
CASSGEVQQYF
TGCGCCAGCAGCGGAGAAGTGCAGCAGTACTTC
>once|TRBJ1-4|.|14|TRBV19
CASSIGGLGEKLFF
TGTGCCAGTAGTATCGGAGGGCTGGGTGAAAAACTGTTTTTT
>.|TRBJ2-7|.|16|TRBV5-5
CASSLGSGRGSYEQYF
TGTGCCAGCAGCTTGGGGTCGGGGCGGGGCTCCTACGAGCAGTACTTC
>.|TRBJ1-1|.|17|TRBV7-9
CASSYAVGSGGNTEAFF
TGTGCCAGCAGCTATGCAGTAGGCTCCGGGGGGAACACTGAAGCTTTCTTT
>once|TRBJ1-2|.|14|TRBV7-9
CASSPRGGRDGYTF
TGTGCCAGCAGCCCTAGAGGGGGTAGGGATGGCTACACCTTC
>.|TRBJ1-5|.|13|TRBV19
CASTPDPFQPQHF
TGTGCCAGTACCCCCGACCCCTTTCAGCCCCAGCATTTT
>.|TRBJ2-2|.|15|TRBV7-2
CASSKPGAGTGELFF
TGTGCCAGCAGTAAGCCGGGGGCGGGCACCGGGGAGCTGTTTTTT
>.|TRBJ2-7|TRBD1|13|TRBV12-3/TRBV12-4
CASSRTGRYEQYF
TGTGCCAGCAGTCGGACAGGGCGGTACGAGCAGTACTTC
>.|TRBJ1-4|TRBD1|14|TRBV6-5
CASMQGAGNEKLFF
TGTGCCAGCATGCAGGGGGCGGGTAATGAAAAACTGTTTTTT
>.|TRBJ2-1|.|13|TRBV12-3/TRBV12-4
CASLGRGYNEQFF
TGTGCCAGCTTGGGGCGTGGCTACAATGAGCAGTTCTTC
>.|TRBJ1-2|.|14|TRBV10-1
CASSESRQGHGYTF
TGCGCCAGCAGTGAGTCGCGGCAGGGGCATGGCTACACCTTC
>.|TRBJ1-1|.|15|TRBV19
CASSTQTVFGTEAFF
TGTGCCAGTAGTACCCAGACGGTGTTTGGCACTGAAGCTTTCTTT
>.|TRBJ1-2|TRBD1|13|TRBV6-2/TRBV6-3
CASSQGQNYGYTF
TGTGCCAGCAGTCAGGGACAGAACTATGGCTACACCTTC
>.|TRBJ1-2|.|15|TRBV28
CASSFLGGVYYGYTF
TGTGCCAGCAGTTTCTTGGGGGGCGTATACTATGGCTACACCTTC
>.|TRBJ1-5|.|14|TRBV7-9
CASSHGESNQPQHF
TGTGCCAGCAGTCACGGGGAGAGCAATCAGCCCCAGCATTTT
>.|TRBJ1-3|.|16|TRBV27
CASSSKRPISGNTIYF
TGTGCCAGCAGTTCAAAGAGACCGATCTCTGGAAACACCATATATTTT
>.|TRBJ2-1|.|16|TRBV5-1
CASSLAGVQGVNEQFF
TGCGCCAGCAGCTTGGCCGGGGTACAGGGAGTCAATGAGCAGTTCTTC
>.|TRBJ1-1|.|12|TRBV28
CASSLLSTEAFF
TGTGCCAGCAGTTTATTGTCAACTGAAGCTTTCTTT
>.|TRBJ1-5|.|14|TRBV28
CASKVSSSNQPQHF
TGTGCCAGCAAGGTGAGCAGCAGCAATCAGCCCCAGCATTTT
>.|TRBJ2-7|.|13|TRBV5-1
CASSPDVTYEQYF
TGCGCCAGCAGCCCGGACGTTACCTACGAGCAGTACTTC
>.|TRBJ2-2|.|18|TRBV10-3
CAISVPFRGLANTGELFF
TGTGCCATCAGTGTGCCCTTTCGGGGGCTAGCCAACACCGGGGAGCTGTTTTTT
>.|TRBJ1-1|TRBD1|15|TRBV9
CASSVQDRRNTEAFF
TGTGCCAGCAGCGTTCAGGACAGGAGGAACACTGAAGCTTTCTTT
>once|TRBJ1-2|.|15|TRBV5-6
CASRMRGGAGYGYTF
TGTGCCAGCAGAATGAGGGGAGGGGCAGGCTATGGCTACACCTTC
>few|TRBJ2-2|.|13|TRBV7-3
CASSLVGVGELFF
TGTGCCAGCAGCTTAGTAGGTGTCGGGGAGCTGTTTTTT
>.|TRBJ1-6|.|15|TRBV5-1
CASSPDSRANSPLHF
TGCGCCAGCAGCCCGGACAGTAGGGCTAATTCACCCCTCCACTTT
>.|TRBJ1-1|TRBD1|13|TRBV16
CASSPRTGSEAFF
TGTGCCAGCAGCCCTCGGACAGGGAGTGAAGCTTTCTTT
>.|TRBJ1-2|.|15|TRBV5-1
CASSLDLVERRGYTF
TGCGCCAGCAGCTTGGACTTAGTGGAACGAAGAGGCTACACCTTC
>.|TRBJ2-7|TRBD1|14|TRBV7-6
CASSSGQGPYEQYF
TGTGCCAGCAGCTCGGGACAGGGCCCCTACGAGCAGTACTTC